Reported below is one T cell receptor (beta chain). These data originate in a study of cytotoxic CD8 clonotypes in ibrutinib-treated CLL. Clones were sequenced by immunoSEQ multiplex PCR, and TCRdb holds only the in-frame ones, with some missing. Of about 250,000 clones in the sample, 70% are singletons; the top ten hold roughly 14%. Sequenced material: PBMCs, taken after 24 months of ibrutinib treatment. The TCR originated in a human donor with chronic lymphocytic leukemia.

CDR3 sequence (DNA): TGTGCCAGCAGCTTACAGGGGGACCCCTACGAGCAGTACTTC. It specifies CASSLQGDPYEQYF. V usage is TRBV7-3 and J usage is TRBJ2-7, with 7 bases aligning to TRBD1. This CDR3 is 14 amino acids long. Germline lookup yields CDR1 SGHTA and CDR2 FQGTGA. Unmatched junction bases numbered 3, after V lost 2 bases and J lost 2 bases.